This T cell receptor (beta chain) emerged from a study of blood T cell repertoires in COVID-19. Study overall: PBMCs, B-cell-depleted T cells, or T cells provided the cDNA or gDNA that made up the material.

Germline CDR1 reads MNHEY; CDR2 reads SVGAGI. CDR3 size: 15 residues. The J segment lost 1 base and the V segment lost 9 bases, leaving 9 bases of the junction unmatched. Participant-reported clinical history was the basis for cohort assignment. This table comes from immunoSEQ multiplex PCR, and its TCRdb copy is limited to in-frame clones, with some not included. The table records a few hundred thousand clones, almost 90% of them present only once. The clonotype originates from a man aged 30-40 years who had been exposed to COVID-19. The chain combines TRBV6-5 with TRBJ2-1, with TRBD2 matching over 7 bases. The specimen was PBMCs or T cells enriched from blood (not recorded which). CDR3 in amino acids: CASWTRGGSYNEQFF. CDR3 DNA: TGTGCCAGTTGGACCCGCGGGGGTTCCTACAATGAGCAGTTCTTC.